The clone carrying this T cell receptor (beta chain) was observed a single time. This CDR3 comprises 11 residues. Germline lookup yields CDR1 MNHEY and CDR2 SMNVEV (reference sequence). V was pared by 10 bases and J by 5 bases, with 2 bases of the junction left unmatched. Produced via immunoSEQ multiplex PCR; TCRdb's table is partial and in-frame only. The sample holds more than 150,000 clones, around nine tenths seen once. The data originate from a study of Ad26.COV2.S vaccination and SARS-CoV-2 variants. The chain recombines TRBV27 with TRBJ1-1, with 9 bases that match TRBD1. Sample: peripheral blood, taken after recovery from COVID-19. The TCR originated in a human donor who had recovered from COVID-19. Here the CDR3 reads CATGQGTEAFF. CDR3 bases: TGTGCCACCGGACAGGGGACTGAAGCTTTCTTT.